This is a list of T cell receptor beta chains from one sample in a study of identifying expanded T cells in peripheral blood. This table comes from immunoSEQ multiplex PCR, and its TCRdb copy is limited to in-frame clones, with some not included. The sample shows about 78,000 clones, about 88% of them seen only once. Sequencing was done on a sample of blood. The receptors were gathered from a person aged 18 to 70 in good health. The CDR3 runs from the conserved cysteine through the conserved F or W. Each record gives: D gene, CDR3 length, V gene, J gene, clone size, CDR3 protein, CDR3 DNA. A D gene is named only where the DNA matches it firmly. Some rows mark clone size as missing; the rest say once, few, many or name a class of expanded clone.

d_call: -; cdr3_length: 16; v_call: TRBV12-5; j_call: TRBJ1-6; clone_size: -; cdr3_aa: CASGLVPPDRNSPLHF; cdr3_nt: TGTGCTAGTGGTTTGGTCCCTCCGGACAGAAATTCACCCCTCCACTTT
d_call: -; cdr3_length: 15; v_call: TRBV6-1; j_call: TRBJ1-6; clone_size: -; cdr3_aa: CASRLFDRNNSPLHF; cdr3_nt: TGTGCCAGCAGGCTATTCGACAGGAATAATTCACCCCTCCACTTT
d_call: -; cdr3_length: 13; v_call: TRBV5-6; j_call: TRBJ2-7; clone_size: -; cdr3_aa: CASSSGTPYEQYF; cdr3_nt: TGTGCCAGCAGCTCCGGGACCCCCTACGAGCAGTACTTC
d_call: -; cdr3_length: 19; v_call: TRBV2; j_call: TRBJ2-3; clone_size: -; cdr3_aa: CAIPPPEVIAAYFTDTQYF; cdr3_nt: TGTGCCATCCCCCCTCCGGAGGTAATAGCGGCTTACTTCACAGATACGCAGTATTTT
d_call: -; cdr3_length: 14; v_call: TRBV2; j_call: TRBJ1-5; clone_size: once; cdr3_aa: CASSESDPGQPQHF; cdr3_nt: TGTGCCAGCAGTGAATCTGACCCGGGACAGCCCCAGCATTTT
d_call: TRBD1; cdr3_length: 15; v_call: TRBV4-1; j_call: TRBJ2-1; clone_size: -; cdr3_aa: CASSPARGPNNEQFF; cdr3_nt: TGCGCCAGCAGCCCTGCGAGGGGGCCGAACAATGAGCAGTTCTTC
d_call: -; cdr3_length: 13; v_call: TRBV4-3; j_call: TRBJ2-3; clone_size: -; cdr3_aa: CASSKFSTDTQYF; cdr3_nt: TGCGCCAGCAGCAAATTCAGCACAGATACGCAGTATTTT
d_call: -; cdr3_length: 15; v_call: TRBV6-5; j_call: TRBJ1-4; clone_size: -; cdr3_aa: CASSYGAGVNEKLFF; cdr3_nt: TGTGCCAGCAGTTACGGGGCGGGAGTAAATGAAAAACTGTTTTTT
d_call: -; cdr3_length: 13; v_call: TRBV11-1; j_call: TRBJ1-2; clone_size: -; cdr3_aa: CASSADSQYGYTF; cdr3_nt: TGTGCCAGCAGCGCCGACAGCCAATATGGCTACACCTTC
d_call: -; cdr3_length: 11; v_call: TRBV5-8; j_call: TRBJ2-5; clone_size: -; cdr3_aa: CASSPGAAQYF; cdr3_nt: TGTGCCAGCAGCCCCGGGGCTGCCCAGTACTTC
d_call: TRBD2; cdr3_length: 15; v_call: TRBV7-2; j_call: TRBJ2-7; clone_size: -; cdr3_aa: CASSRTSGGNYEQYF; cdr3_nt: TGTGCCAGCAGCCGGACTAGCGGGGGTAACTACGAGCAGTACTTC
d_call: TRBD2; cdr3_length: 14; v_call: TRBV7-2; j_call: TRBJ2-5; clone_size: -; cdr3_aa: CASSPLAGGPTQYF; cdr3_nt: TGTGCCAGCAGTCCACTAGCGGGGGGCCCGACCCAGTACTTC
d_call: TRBD1; cdr3_length: 16; v_call: TRBV4-3; j_call: TRBJ2-7; clone_size: -; cdr3_aa: CASSQGEGTGGFEQYF; cdr3_nt: TGCGCCAGCAGCCAAGGAGAGGGGACAGGGGGCTTCGAGCAGTACTTC
d_call: -; cdr3_length: 18; v_call: TRBV6-1; j_call: TRBJ1-4; clone_size: -; cdr3_aa: CASSETPGRLRSNEKLFF; cdr3_nt: TGTGCCAGCAGTGAAACGCCGGGACGGCTCAGGAGTAATGAAAAACTGTTTTTT
d_call: TRBD1; cdr3_length: 14; v_call: TRBV5-1; j_call: TRBJ2-3; clone_size: once; cdr3_aa: CASSGSGGTDTQYF; cdr3_nt: TGCGCCAGCAGCGGATCAGGGGGAACAGATACGCAGTATTTT
d_call: -; cdr3_length: 15; v_call: TRBV7-2; j_call: TRBJ2-7; clone_size: once; cdr3_aa: CASSVRALNSYEQYF; cdr3_nt: TGTGCCAGCAGCGTCCGGGCCCTGAACTCCTACGAGCAGTACTTC
d_call: -; cdr3_length: 14; v_call: TRBV29-1; j_call: TRBJ1-1; clone_size: -; cdr3_aa: CSVGEGSLNTEAFF; cdr3_nt: TGCAGCGTTGGAGAGGGCAGCCTGAACACTGAAGCTTTCTTT
d_call: -; cdr3_length: 14; v_call: TRBV27; j_call: TRBJ2-1; clone_size: -; cdr3_aa: CASSRGLAFNEQFF; cdr3_nt: TGTGCCAGCAGTCGTGGCCTAGCTTTCAATGAGCAGTTCTTC
d_call: -; cdr3_length: 13; v_call: TRBV7-9; j_call: TRBJ2-1; clone_size: -; cdr3_aa: CASSPYSNNEQFF; cdr3_nt: TGTGCCAGCAGCCCATACAGTAACAATGAGCAGTTCTTC
d_call: TRBD1; cdr3_length: 17; v_call: TRBV28; j_call: TRBJ1-5; clone_size: -; cdr3_aa: CASRPGTGGLSNQPQHF; cdr3_nt: TGTGCCAGCAGACCCGGGACAGGGGGGTTGAGCAATCAGCCCCAGCATTTT
d_call: -; cdr3_length: 10; v_call: TRBV20-1; j_call: TRBJ1-1; clone_size: -; cdr3_aa: CSARSRESFF; cdr3_nt: TGCAGTGCTAGGAGCAGGGAAAGCTTCTTT
d_call: -; cdr3_length: 16; v_call: TRBV7-9; j_call: TRBJ1-2; clone_size: -; cdr3_aa: CASRLASAGRDYGYTF; cdr3_nt: TGTGCCAGCAGACTCGCCTCCGCGGGGCGCGACTATGGCTACACCTTC
d_call: -; cdr3_length: 13; v_call: TRBV28; j_call: TRBJ2-4; clone_size: once; cdr3_aa: CASSLLAKNIQYF; cdr3_nt: TGTGCCAGCAGTTTATTAGCCAAAAACATTCAGTACTTC
d_call: -; cdr3_length: 15; v_call: TRBV27; j_call: TRBJ2-1; clone_size: -; cdr3_aa: CASSPTGGLYNEQFF; cdr3_nt: TGTGCCAGCAGTCCAACGGGGGGCCTTTACAATGAGCAGTTCTTC
d_call: TRBD1; cdr3_length: 14; v_call: TRBV5-1; j_call: TRBJ1-2; clone_size: -; cdr3_aa: CASSQQTGEVGYTF; cdr3_nt: TGCGCCAGCAGCCAGCAGACAGGGGAGGTCGGCTACACCTTC
d_call: -; cdr3_length: 15; v_call: TRBV25-1; j_call: TRBJ1-1; clone_size: once; cdr3_aa: CASSESFAGGTEAFF; cdr3_nt: TGTGCCAGCAGTGAATCGTTTGCTGGGGGGACTGAAGCTTTCTTT
d_call: -; cdr3_length: 12; v_call: TRBV29-1; j_call: TRBJ1-2; clone_size: -; cdr3_aa: CSVRTARYGYTF; cdr3_nt: TGCAGCGTTCGAACAGCAAGGTATGGCTACACCTTC
d_call: TRBD1; cdr3_length: 15; v_call: TRBV18; j_call: TRBJ2-2; clone_size: -; cdr3_aa: CASSPATGTTGELFF; cdr3_nt: TGTGCCAGCTCACCAGCGACAGGGACCACCGGGGAGCTGTTTTTT
d_call: -; cdr3_length: 14; v_call: TRBV7-2; j_call: TRBJ2-5; clone_size: -; cdr3_aa: CASSPYDRGETQYF; cdr3_nt: TGTGCCAGCAGCCCCTACGACCGGGGAGAGACCCAGTACTTC
d_call: -; cdr3_length: 12; v_call: TRBV5-1; j_call: TRBJ1-1; clone_size: -; cdr3_aa: CASSLAGGEAFF; cdr3_nt: TGCGCCAGCAGCTTGGCCGGCGGTGAAGCTTTCTTT
d_call: TRBD1; cdr3_length: 16; v_call: TRBV10-1; j_call: TRBJ1-2; clone_size: -; cdr3_aa: CATGQGNLPSNYGYTF; cdr3_nt: TGCGCCACCGGACAGGGAAACCTACCCTCTAACTATGGCTACACCTTC
d_call: TRBD2; cdr3_length: 15; v_call: TRBV7-2; j_call: TRBJ2-7; clone_size: once; cdr3_aa: CASSLVSGGAYEQYF; cdr3_nt: TGTGCCAGCAGCCTTGTTAGCGGGGGGGCCTACGAGCAGTACTTC
d_call: -; cdr3_length: 16; v_call: TRBV21-1; j_call: TRBJ2-7; clone_size: -; cdr3_aa: CASSKERWTGSGEQYF; cdr3_nt: TGTGCCAGCAGCAAAGAGCGATGGACAGGGAGCGGAGAGCAGTACTTC
d_call: -; cdr3_length: 13; v_call: TRBV19; j_call: TRBJ2-4; clone_size: -; cdr3_aa: CASSIGGKNIQYF; cdr3_nt: TGTGCCAGTAGTATAGGGGGCAAAAACATTCAGTACTTC
d_call: -; cdr3_length: 13; v_call: TRBV6-5; j_call: TRBJ1-1; clone_size: many; cdr3_aa: CASSYHGSVAAFF; cdr3_nt: TGTGCCAGCAGTTATCATGGGTCGGTTGCAGCTTTCTTT
d_call: -; cdr3_length: 15; v_call: TRBV27; j_call: TRBJ1-2; clone_size: -; cdr3_aa: CASSLQRGPNYGYTF; cdr3_nt: TGTGCCAGCAGTTTACAGCGCGGACCTAACTATGGCTACACCTTC
d_call: -; cdr3_length: 14; v_call: TRBV10-3; j_call: TRBJ1-3; clone_size: -; cdr3_aa: CAVRMSGSGNTIYF; cdr3_nt: TGTGCCGTCCGGATGTCTGGGTCTGGAAACACCATATATTTT